This TCR beta chain is drawn from a study of blood T cell repertoires in COVID-19. Here immunoSEQ multiplex PCR was the method, and the copy in TCRdb shows in-frame clones only, minus some. This table holds under 250,000 clones, more than 75% found once. The ends were cut back, 4 bases at V and 4 bases at J, with 12 bases in the middle. CDR1 and CDR2 from the germline V gene are SGHDT and YYEEEE. The CDR3 has 14 amino acids. The source of this sequence is a woman between 35 and 50 years old with COVID-19, enrolled during active disease. V usage is TRBV5-6 and J usage is TRBJ2-1, with D possibly being TRBD2 (5 bases). The sequenced sample was peripheral blood. CDR3 region: CASSETGTYNEQFF. For the CDR3, the DNA is TGTGCCAGCAGCGAAACGGGAACTTACAATGAGCAGTTCTTC. The full variable domain, completed using reference TRBV5-6 and TRBJ2-1, is DAGVTQSPTHLIKTRGQQVTLRCSPKSGHDTVSWYQQALGQGPQFIFQYYEEEERQRGNFPDRFSGHQFPNYSSELNVNALLLGDSALYLCASSETGTYNEQFFGPGTRLTVL.